This T cell receptor (beta chain) was captured in a study of identical twins. Healthy Caucasians alone served as donors. TCRdb analysed the 5' RACE reads with MiXCR anew, one entry per CDR3 protein. The sample holds some 240,000 distinct CDR3 sequences, about 8% seen once. Unmatched junction bases numbered 4, after V lost 3 bases and J lost 0 bases. CDR3 length equals 16 residues. Per germline, CDR1 KGHDR and CDR2 SFDVKD. Study results and limitations: Weaker excess sharing between twins was seen in beta out-of-frame sequences. While abundant cord blood beta clonotypes carried fewer insertions, memory repertoires showed no such pattern. Researchers reported excess low generation probability among twin-shared out-of-frame alpha sequences.

This clonotype was detected ten times or more. Its cognate antigen is unknown. The same data also went into a second study, on yellow fever vaccine responses in identical twins.

The receptor comes from a woman between 18 and 29 years old in good health. What was sequenced was CD8+ T cells sorted from blood. The chain combines TRBV24-1 with TRBJ2-1, with 7 positions matching TRBD2. The CDR3 is CATSDAGGISYNEQFF. CDR3 bases: TGTGCCACCAGTGATGCCGGGGGGATCTCCTACAATGAGCAGTTCTTC.